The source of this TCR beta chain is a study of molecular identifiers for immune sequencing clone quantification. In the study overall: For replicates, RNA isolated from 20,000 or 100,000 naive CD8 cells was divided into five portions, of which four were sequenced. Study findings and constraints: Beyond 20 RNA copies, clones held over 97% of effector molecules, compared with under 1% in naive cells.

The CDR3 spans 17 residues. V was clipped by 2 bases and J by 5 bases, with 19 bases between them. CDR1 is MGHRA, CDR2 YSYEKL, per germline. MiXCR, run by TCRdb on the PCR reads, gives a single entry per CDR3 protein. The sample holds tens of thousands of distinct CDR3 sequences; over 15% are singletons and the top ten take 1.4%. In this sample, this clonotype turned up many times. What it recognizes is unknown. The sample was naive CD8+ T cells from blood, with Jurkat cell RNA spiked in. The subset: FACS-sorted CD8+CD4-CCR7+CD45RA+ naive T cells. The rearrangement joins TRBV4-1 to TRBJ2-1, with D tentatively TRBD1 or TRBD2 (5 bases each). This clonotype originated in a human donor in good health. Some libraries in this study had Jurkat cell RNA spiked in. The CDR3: CASSQSGTAGFNNEQFF. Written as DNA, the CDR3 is TGCGCCAGCAGCCAAAGCGGAACGGCAGGGTTCAACAATGAGCAGTTCTTC.